Shown below are 14 T cell receptor beta chains from a single sample sequenced in a study of T cell responses to AZD1222 COVID-19 vaccine. TCRdb's table, derived via immunoSEQ multiplex PCR, lists solely in-frame clones and lacks some. The repertoire holds about 140,000 clones, with 90% as singletons. Source: peripheral blood, taken on day 0 of AZD1222 vaccination. The receptors here all came from an adult in good health.

This chain links TRBV30 with TRBJ1-2, with D unresolved. Per germline, CDR1 GTSNPN and CDR2 SVGIG (reference sequence). The CDR3 spans 12 residues. The CDR3 sequence is CVRLGYAGGYTF. The CDR3 DNA reads TGTGTCCGACTTGGTTACGCCGGCGGCTACACCTTC.

V and J are TRBV9 and TRBJ2-1, with D uncertain. The germline V gene has CDR1 SGDLS and CDR2 YYNGEE. CDR3 length equals 15 residues. The V end lost 0 bases, the J end lost 3 bases, and 10 bases lay between the germline ends. CDR3 in amino acids: CASSVDPRVYNEQFF. The CDR3 bases are TGTGCCAGCAGCGTAGACCCACGGGTCTACAATGAGCAGTTCTTC.

This chain uses TRBV9 with TRBJ1-3, with D unresolved. Per the germline V gene, CDR1 is SGDLS and CDR2 is YYNGEE. The CDR3 is 15 amino acids. V lost 3 bases, J lost 4 bases, and 14 bases lay in between. In nucleotides, the CDR3 is TGTGCCAGCAGCGCTTCAACACTCGAGGGAAACACCATATATTTT. Translated, it gives CASSASTLEGNTIYF. The whole variable domain, filled in from reference TRBV9 and TRBJ1-3, reads DSGVTQTPKHLITATGQRVTLRCSPRSGDLSVYWYQQSLDQGLQFLIQYYNGEERAKGNILERFSAQQFPDLHSELNLSSLELGDSALYFCASSASTLEGNTIYFGEGSWLTVV.

This clone has a single count. The rearrangement uses TRBV18 and TRBJ2-1; D possibly corresponds to TRBD1 (6 bases). The ends were cut back, 3 bases at V and 7 bases at J, with 13 bases in the middle. CDR3 length equals 14 residues. CDR1 is KGHSH and CDR2 is LQKENI in the germline V gene. In DNA form, the CDR3 reads TGTGCCAGCTCACCTCAGGGGCGCTTAAATGAGCAGTTCTTC. It codes for CASSPQGRLNEQFF.

This chain connects TRBV19 to TRBJ1-3, with D perhaps TRBD1 (5 bases). Trimming cost V 7 bases and J 0 bases, with 16 bases left between them. Germline V gives CDR1 LNHDA, CDR2 SQIVND (reference sequence). There are 16 residues in the CDR3. For the CDR3, the DNA is TGTGCCAGTACCCTGAGGATAGGGACCTCTGGAAACACCATATATTTT. Protein product: CASTLRIGTSGNTIYF.

The chain uses TRBV28 and TRBJ2-2; 8 bases map to TRBD2. With V trimmed by 2 bases and J by 2 bases, 4 bases remained unmatched. The CDR3 has 16 residues. Germline-derived CDR1 and CDR2 are MDHEN and SYDVKM. CDR3 amino acids: CASSLIRGGNTGELFF. CDR3 in DNA: TGTGCCAGCAGTTTAATACGGGGGGGAAACACCGGGGAGCTGTTTTTT.

This clone is a singleton in its sample. The rearrangement links TRBV20-1 to TRBJ2-7; D call uncertain. Germline V lookup: CDR1 DFQATT, CDR2 SNEGSKA (reference sequence). CDR3 length equals 14 residues. Trimming shortened V by 3 bases and J by 4 bases, and 16 bases separated the two germline ends. The CDR3 bases are TGCAGTGCTAGTGCCGTCAACCCTGTGTACGAGCAGTACTTC. This encodes CSASAVNPVYEQYF.

V usage is TRBV19 and J usage is TRBJ2-3; D may match TRBD1 or TRBD2 (5 bases each). Germline assignment: CDR1 LNHDA and CDR2 SQIVND (reference sequence). The CDR3 sequence is 17 residues long. The ends were cut back, 6 bases at V and 2 bases at J, with 21 bases in the middle. The CDR3 sequence is CASRLYRDRYFTDTQYF. CDR3 nucleotide sequence: TGTGCCAGTAGATTATACCGGGACCGATACTTCACAGATACGCAGTATTTT.

The chain uses TRBV4-3 and TRBJ2-2, with no clear D. Trimming pared 5 bases from V and 0 bases from J, leaving 10 bases between. This CDR3 spans 15 amino acids. CDR1 is LGHNA and CDR2 is YSLEER in the germline V gene. The chain's CDR3 is CASSYGDANTGELFF. As DNA, the CDR3 is TGCGCCAGCAGCTACGGTGACGCGAACACCGGGGAGCTGTTTTTT.

This clone was counted a single time. The chain is built from TRBV6-5 and TRBJ2-1, with TRBD1 matching 7 bases. This CDR3 region has 15 residues. Germline V gene sequence: CDR1 MNHEY, CDR2 SVGAGI. With V trimmed by 2 bases and J by 7 bases, 8 bases remained unmatched. Here the CDR3 reads CASSYGGQVSNEQFF. As DNA, the CDR3 is TGTGCCAGCAGTTACGGAGGACAGGTGTCAAATGAGCAGTTCTTC.

The chain links TRBV19 to TRBJ1-1, with D unresolved. Germline values: CDR1 LNHDA, CDR2 SQIVND (reference sequence). V was trimmed by 0 bases and J by 0 bases, leaving 11 bases between them. This CDR3 is 16 amino acids long. CDR3 residues: CASSIDHSSMNTEAFF. The CDR3 DNA reads TGTGCCAGTAGTATAGATCACAGTTCCATGAACACTGAAGCTTTCTTT.

This sequence joins TRBV5-6 and TRBJ2-1, with D unclear. CDR1 and CDR2 from the germline V gene are SGHDT and YYEEEE. The germline V and J ends were trimmed by 4 bases and 7 bases, with 9 bases remaining between them. This CDR3 comprises 12 residues. CDR3 amino acids: CASSGTRNEQFF. In DNA, the CDR3 is TGTGCCAGCAGCGGCACAAGGAATGAGCAGTTCTTC.

V is TRBV12-3 or TRBV12-4 and J is TRBJ2-1; TRBD2 aligns across 13 bases. The V segment lost 6 bases and the J segment 9 bases; nucleotides outside the gene matches: 2. The CDR3 has 13 residues. CDR3 sequence: CASRGTSGVEQFF. The CDR3 DNA reads TGTGCCAGCAGGGGGACTAGCGGGGTTGAGCAGTTCTTC.

The rearrangement links TRBV19 to TRBJ1-5; D unresolved. The length of the CDR3 is 15 residues. CDR1 and CDR2 (germline): LNHDA, SQIVND (reference sequence). Trimming pared 5 bases from V and 3 bases from J, leaving 14 bases between. CDR3: CASSERQLTNQPQHF. The DNA of the CDR3 is TGTGCCAGTAGTGAACGGCAGCTAACCAATCAGCCCCAGCATTTT.